Listed here is a single TCR beta chain. The authors' processing: Nucleated cell counts were estimated from reference gene primer amplification. TCRdb keeps only in-frame clones here, not all; method: immunoSEQ multiplex PCR. The D gene and trimming were derived from the DNA, and the V and J assignments and clone size from that table. Here the sample spans 65,000 to 90,000 clones, less than 90% being singletons. This sample was taken from a study of blood T cell repertoires in COVID-19. Looking at the study overall: PBMCs, B-cell-depleted T cells, or T cells provided the cDNA or gDNA that made up the material.

From germline, CDR1 is MNHEY and CDR2 SVGAGI. This CDR3 spans 14 amino acids. The V end was cut by 0 bases, the J end by 7 bases, with 9 bases between. This clonotype was obtained from a man older than 75 with COVID-19, enrolled during active disease. The chain couples TRBV6-5 to TRBJ2-2; D may be TRBD1 (6 bases). Sample: peripheral blood. CDR3 bases: TGTGCCAGCAGTTACTCTAGGACAGTCGGGGAGCTGTTTTTT. Translating it yields CASSYSRTVGELFF.